Presented here are 9 T cell receptor beta chains from one specimen sequenced in a study of blood T cell repertoires in COVID-19. Measured with immunoSEQ multiplex PCR; TCRdb has only the in-frame clones, and not every one. In the table there are a few hundred thousand clones, about 70% of which are singletons. The sequencing input was peripheral blood. These TCRs come from an elderly woman with acute or convalescent COVID-19.

This chain connects TRBV2 to TRBJ1-5; no definite D call. Per germline, CDR1 SNHLY and CDR2 FYNNEI. The V end lost 4 bases, the J end lost 4 bases, and 11 bases lay between the germline ends. The CDR3 has 14 residues. The CDR3 here is CASSVGSYNQPQHF. DNA of the CDR3: TGTGCCAGCAGTGTAGGGAGTTATAATCAGCCCCAGCATTTT.

V gene TRBV29-1 combines with J gene TRBJ1-2; 8 bases match TRBD1. Germline CDR1 is SQVTM and CDR2 is ANQGSEA. The CDR3 has 14 residues. The V and J ends lost 7 bases and 3 bases, in that order; junction bases with no gene match: 10. This chain's CDR3 is CSAPGTGEDYGYTF. The CDR3 DNA reads TGCAGCGCTCCGGGGACAGGAGAAGACTATGGCTACACCTTC.

The chain is built from TRBV7-2 and TRBJ1-5; 11 nucleotides agree with TRBD1. Germline CDR1 SGHTA, CDR2 FQGNSA. The CDR3 sequence is 15 residues long. After removal of 5 bases from V and 6 bases from J, the junction contained 6 bases not matched to a gene. CDR3 residues: CASSADRGQFQPQHF. DNA for the CDR3: TGTGCCAGCAGCGCGGACAGGGGGCAGTTTCAGCCCCAGCATTTT.

The chain recombines TRBV4-3 with TRBJ2-7; 9 bases are a match to TRBD1. CDR1 is LGHNA and CDR2 is YSLEER in the germline V gene. The CDR3 is 16 residues long. J gave up 8 bases and V 0 bases, and 11 bases lay outside the gene matches. As DNA, the CDR3 is TGCGCCAGCAGCCAAGACTCCTGGACAGGGGTAGAGAAGCAGTACTTC. This gives the protein CASSQDSWTGVEKQYF.

This clone came up once. The V and J genes are TRBV19 and TRBJ1-4; 8 bases align to TRBD1. Per the germline V gene, CDR1 is LNHDA and CDR2 is SQIVND (reference sequence). The junction had 3 bases not matched to a gene; V was cut back by 6 bases and J by 3 bases. The CDR3 spans 14 residues. CDR3 nucleotide sequence: TGTGCCAGTAGCAGGGACAGGCCTAATGAAAAACTGTTTTTT. As protein: CASSRDRPNEKLFF.

This chain uses TRBV5-1 with TRBJ1-6, with D tentatively TRBD1 (6 bases). The CDR3 is made up of 15 amino acids. Trimming removed 4 bases at V and 6 bases at J, with 14 bases between. Germline loops: CDR1 SGHRS, CDR2 YFSETQ. CDR3 loop: CASSPIQGSNSPLHF. CDR3 DNA: TGCGCCAGCAGCCCGATACAGGGCTCTAATTCACCCCTCCACTTT. Drawing the rest from reference TRBV5-1 and TRBJ1-6, the complete variable domain is KAGVTQTPRYLIKTRGQQVTLSCSPISGHRSVSWYQQTPGQGLQFLFEYFSETQRNKGNFPGRFSGRQFSNSRSEMNVSTLELGDSALYLCASSPIQGSNSPLHFGNGTRLTVT.

Only one count was recorded for this clone. The V and J genes are TRBV3-1 (or the pseudogene TRBV3-2) and TRBJ2-3, with 11 bases that match TRBD2. Germline CDR1 LGHDT, CDR2 YNNKEL (reference sequence). The CDR3 totals 16 residues. The junction had 8 bases not matched to a gene; V was cut back by 3 bases and J by 6 bases. Here the CDR3 reads CASSHGLAGGQDTQYF. Written as DNA, the CDR3 is TGTGCCAGCAGCCATGGGCTAGCGGGGGGCCAGGATACGCAGTATTTT.

The chain has TRBV3-1 (or the pseudogene TRBV3-2) and TRBJ1-1; D remains unclear. CDR1 is LGHDT, CDR2 YNNKEL, per germline (reference sequence). V was clipped by 1 base and J by 6 bases, with 9 bases between them. The CDR3 consists of 13 residues. CDR3: CASSQGHNAEAFF. The CDR3 nucleotides are TGTGCCAGCAGCCAAGGGCACAACGCTGAAGCTTTCTTT.

The table lists this clone with a few counts. This rearrangement joins TRBV5-1 to TRBJ2-3, with 10 bases fitting TRBD2. In germline, CDR1 is SGHRS, CDR2 YFSETQ. Trimming removed 4 bases from V and 3 bases from J; junction bases left unmatched: 8. The CDR3 contains 16 residues. CDR3 sequence (DNA): TGCGCCAGCAGCGTGGCCGGGACTAGCGCTACAGATACGCAGTATTTT. It specifies CASSVAGTSATDTQYF.